Given below is one T cell receptor (beta chain) in context. CDR3 size: 15 residues. Trimming took 4 bases from V and 4 from J; bases not matched to a gene: 6. The V gene's germline CDR1 is SGHTS and CDR2 YDEGEE. Assay: immunoSEQ multiplex PCR; the TCRdb copy retains only in-frame clones and omits some. The table includes tens of thousands of clones, 85% to 90% detected once. This sample is drawn from a study of control samples from healthy donors and cancer patients. The specimen sequenced was PBMCs. The receptor was isolated from a woman aged 45-60 years with colorectal cancer. The V and J genes are TRBV5-8 and TRBJ1-4; TRBD1 agrees at 8 bases. The CDR3 spells CASSPGQGINEKLFF. The DNA for the CDR3 is TGTGCCAGCAGCCCTGGACAGGGCATTAATGAAAAACTGTTTTTT.